The T cell receptor (beta chain) under discussion was sequenced for a study of graft-versus-host responses after intestinal transplantation. Study results and caveats: Some patients had graft-donor T cell macrochimerism. In their allografts, the ratios of graft-versus-host to host-versus-graft T cell clones were high. Early post-transplant HvG declines tracked with peak circulating GvH clone levels.

Sequenced by immunoSEQ multiplex PCR; TCRdb stores in-frame clones only, minus some. The sample shows under 100,000 clones, 85% to 95% of them seen only once. Worth noting for this clone: Its specificity is unknown.

The trim removed 0 bases at V and 4 bases at J, leaving 17 bases unmatched. The CDR3 consists of 21 residues. This sequence originates from a human donor who was the organ donor for an intestinal transplant. V is TRBV6-7 and J is TRBJ2-2; 10 bases agree with TRBD1. TRBV6-7 is known as an ORF, though its function is uncertain. Sequencing was performed on unstimulated CD8+ T cells sorted from spleen or lymph node cells, taken before transplant. The CDR3 sequence is CASSYSLRGTGVVGTTGELFF. The CDR3 DNA sequence: TGTGCCAGCAGTTACTCGCTTCGGGGGACAGGGGTAGTGGGAACCACCGGGGAGCTGTTTTTT.